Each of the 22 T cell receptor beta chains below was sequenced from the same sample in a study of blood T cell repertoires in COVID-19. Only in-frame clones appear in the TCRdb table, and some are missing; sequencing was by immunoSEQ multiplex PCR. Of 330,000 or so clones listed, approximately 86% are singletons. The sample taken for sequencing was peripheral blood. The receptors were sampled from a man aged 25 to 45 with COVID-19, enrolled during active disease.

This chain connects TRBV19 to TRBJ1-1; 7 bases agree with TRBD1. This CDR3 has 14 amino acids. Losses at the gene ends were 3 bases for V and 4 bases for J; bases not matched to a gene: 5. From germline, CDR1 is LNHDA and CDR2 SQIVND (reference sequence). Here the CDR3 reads CASSIKGAFTEAFF. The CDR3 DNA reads TGTGCCAGTAGTATCAAGGGGGCGTTCACTGAAGCTTTCTTT.

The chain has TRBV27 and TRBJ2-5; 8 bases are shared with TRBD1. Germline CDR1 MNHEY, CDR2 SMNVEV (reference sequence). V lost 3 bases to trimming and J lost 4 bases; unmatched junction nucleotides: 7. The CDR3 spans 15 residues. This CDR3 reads CASSFYGTGRETQYF. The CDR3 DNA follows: TGTGCCAGCAGTTTTTACGGGACAGGTCGAGAGACCCAGTACTTC.

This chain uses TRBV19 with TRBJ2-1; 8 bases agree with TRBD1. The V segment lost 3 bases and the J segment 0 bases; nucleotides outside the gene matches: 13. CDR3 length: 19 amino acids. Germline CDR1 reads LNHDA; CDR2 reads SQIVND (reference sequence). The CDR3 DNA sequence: TGTGCCAGTAGTATCCGGGACAGGAGACCCCAAAGCTCCTACAATGAGCAGTTCTTC. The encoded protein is CASSIRDRRPQSSYNEQFF.

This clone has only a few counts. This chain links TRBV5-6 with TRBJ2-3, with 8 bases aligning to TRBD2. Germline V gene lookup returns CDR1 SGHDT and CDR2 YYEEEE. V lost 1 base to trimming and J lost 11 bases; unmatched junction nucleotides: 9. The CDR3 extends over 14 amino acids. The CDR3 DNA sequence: TGTGCCAGCAGCTTGAAAGCGGGAGTCTGGGGGCAGTATTTT. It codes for CASSLKAGVWGQYF.

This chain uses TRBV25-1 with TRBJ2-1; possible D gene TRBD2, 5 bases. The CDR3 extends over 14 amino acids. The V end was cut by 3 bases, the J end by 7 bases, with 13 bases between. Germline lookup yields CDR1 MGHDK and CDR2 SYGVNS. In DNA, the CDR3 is TGTGCCAGCAGTGATCCGAGCCGAGGGAATGAGCAGTTCTTC. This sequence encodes CASSDPSRGNEQFF.

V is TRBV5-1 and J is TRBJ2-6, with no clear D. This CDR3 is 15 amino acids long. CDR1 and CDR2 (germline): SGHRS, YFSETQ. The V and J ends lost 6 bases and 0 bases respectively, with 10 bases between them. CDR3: CASTWPGSGANVLTF. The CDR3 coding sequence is TGCGCCAGCACCTGGCCTGGCTCTGGGGCCAACGTCCTGACTTTC.

The CDR3 DNA is TGTGCCAGCAGTGAGGGGGGTTATAATTCACCCCTCCACTTT. Its translation: CASSEGGYNSPLHF. The chain recombines TRBV6-1 with TRBJ1-6; a possible D gene is TRBD1 (5 bases). V was pared by 3 bases and J by 4 bases, with 7 bases between. CDR3 length: 14 residues. CDR1 and CDR2 (germline): MNHNS, SASEGT.

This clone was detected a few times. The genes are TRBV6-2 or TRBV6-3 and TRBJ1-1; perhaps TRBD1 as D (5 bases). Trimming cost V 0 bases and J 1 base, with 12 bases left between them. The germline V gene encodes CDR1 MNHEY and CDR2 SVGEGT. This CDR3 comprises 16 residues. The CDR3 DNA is TGTGCCAGCAGTTACTCGTTGGCAGGGCGGAACACTGAAGCTTTCTTT. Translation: CASSYSLAGRNTEAFF.

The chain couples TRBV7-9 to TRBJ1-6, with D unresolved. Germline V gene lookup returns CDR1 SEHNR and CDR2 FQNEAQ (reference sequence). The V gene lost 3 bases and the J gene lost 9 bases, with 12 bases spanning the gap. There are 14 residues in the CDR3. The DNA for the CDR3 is TGTGCCAGCAGCTTCGACGGAGGGTTTTCACCCCTCCACTTT. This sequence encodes CASSFDGGFSPLHF.

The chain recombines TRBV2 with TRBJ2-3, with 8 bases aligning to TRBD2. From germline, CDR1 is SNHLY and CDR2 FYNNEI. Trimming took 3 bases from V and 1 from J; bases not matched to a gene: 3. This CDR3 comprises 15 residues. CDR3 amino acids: CASSEGTRGTDTQYF. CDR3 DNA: TGTGCCAGCAGTGAGGGGACTAGGGGCACAGATACGCAGTATTTT.

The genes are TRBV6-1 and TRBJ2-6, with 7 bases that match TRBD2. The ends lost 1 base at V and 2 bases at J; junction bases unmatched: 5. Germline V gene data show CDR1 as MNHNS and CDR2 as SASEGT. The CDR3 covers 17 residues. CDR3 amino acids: CASSEVGGGAGANVLTF. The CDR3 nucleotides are TGTGCCAGCAGTGAAGTGGGGGGGGGAGCTGGGGCCAACGTCCTGACTTTC.

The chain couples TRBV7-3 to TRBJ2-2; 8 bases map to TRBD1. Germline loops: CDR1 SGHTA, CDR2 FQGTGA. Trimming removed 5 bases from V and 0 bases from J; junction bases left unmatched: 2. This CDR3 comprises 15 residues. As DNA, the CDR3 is TGTGCCAGCAGCCGGACAGGGACGAACACCGGGGAGCTGTTTTTT. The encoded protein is CASSRTGTNTGELFF.

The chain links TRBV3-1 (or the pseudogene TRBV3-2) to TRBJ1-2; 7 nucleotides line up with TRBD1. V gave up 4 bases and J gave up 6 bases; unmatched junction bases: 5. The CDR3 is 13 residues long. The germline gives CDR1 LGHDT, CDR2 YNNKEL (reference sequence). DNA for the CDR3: TGTGCCAGCAGCCCGCGACAGGGAGATGGCTACACCTTC. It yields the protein CASSPRQGDGYTF.

CDR3: CAISDLRDRFYYGYTF. Written as DNA, the CDR3 is TGTGCCATCAGTGACCTCCGGGACAGATTCTACTATGGCTACACCTTC. The chain combines TRBV10-3 with TRBJ1-2; TRBD1 matches at 7 bases. The CDR3 covers 16 residues. Germline loops: CDR1 ENHRY, CDR2 SYGVKD. J lost 3 bases, V lost 3 bases, and 10 bases had no gene match.

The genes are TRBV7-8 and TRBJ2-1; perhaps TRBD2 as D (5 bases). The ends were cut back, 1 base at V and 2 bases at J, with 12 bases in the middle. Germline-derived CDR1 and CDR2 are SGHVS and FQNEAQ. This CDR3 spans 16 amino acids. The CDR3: CASSLGLAGTYNEQFF. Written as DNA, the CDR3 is TGTGCCAGCAGCTTAGGGCTAGCTGGGACCTACAATGAGCAGTTCTTC.

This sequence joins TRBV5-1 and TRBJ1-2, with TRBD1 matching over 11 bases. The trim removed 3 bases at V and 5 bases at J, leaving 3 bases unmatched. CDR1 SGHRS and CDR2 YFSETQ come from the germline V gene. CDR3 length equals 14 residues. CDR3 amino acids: CASSYGQGAYGYTF. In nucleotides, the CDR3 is TGCGCCAGCAGCTATGGACAGGGGGCATATGGCTACACCTTC.

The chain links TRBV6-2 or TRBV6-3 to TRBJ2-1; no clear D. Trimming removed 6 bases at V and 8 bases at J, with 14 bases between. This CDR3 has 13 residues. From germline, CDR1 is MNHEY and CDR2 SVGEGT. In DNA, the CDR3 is TGTGCCAGCAGCTTCTCGTCCGTCGATGAGCAGTTCTTC. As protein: CASSFSSVDEQFF.

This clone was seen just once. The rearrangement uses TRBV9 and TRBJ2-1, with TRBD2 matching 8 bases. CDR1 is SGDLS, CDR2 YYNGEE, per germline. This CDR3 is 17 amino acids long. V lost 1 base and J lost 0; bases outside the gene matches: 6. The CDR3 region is CASSVTGSGGSYNEQFF. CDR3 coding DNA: TGTGCCAGCAGCGTAACGGGCAGCGGGGGCTCCTACAATGAGCAGTTCTTC.

The CDR3 loop is CASSPPNGQDYEQYF. The CDR3 DNA reads TGTGCCAGCTCACCACCAAACGGTCAGGACTACGAGCAGTACTTC. The V call is TRBV18, the J call TRBJ2-7, with D unresolved. Trimming took off 0 bases at V and 3 bases at J, with 12 bases between the two ends. The CDR3 totals 15 residues. The germline V gene encodes CDR1 KGHSH and CDR2 LQKENI.

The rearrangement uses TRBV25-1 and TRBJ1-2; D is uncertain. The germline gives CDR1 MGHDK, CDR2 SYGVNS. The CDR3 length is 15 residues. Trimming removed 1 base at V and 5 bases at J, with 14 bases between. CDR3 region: CASSEWEGYSYGYTF. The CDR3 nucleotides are TGTGCCAGCAGTGAATGGGAGGGATACTCTTATGGCTACACCTTC.

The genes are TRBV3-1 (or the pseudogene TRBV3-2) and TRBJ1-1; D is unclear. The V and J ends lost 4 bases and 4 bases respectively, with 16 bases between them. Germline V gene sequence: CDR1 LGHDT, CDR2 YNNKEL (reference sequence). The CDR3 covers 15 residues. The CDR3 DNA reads TGTGCCAGCAGCCCGTCCCCTTTCTACGGCACTGAAGCTTTCTTT. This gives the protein CASSPSPFYGTEAFF.

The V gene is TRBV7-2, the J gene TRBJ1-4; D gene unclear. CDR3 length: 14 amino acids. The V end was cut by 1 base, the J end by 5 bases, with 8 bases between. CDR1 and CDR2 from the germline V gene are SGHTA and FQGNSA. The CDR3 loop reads CASSLGFENEKLFF. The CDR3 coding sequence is TGTGCCAGCAGCTTAGGATTTGAGAATGAAAAACTGTTTTTT.